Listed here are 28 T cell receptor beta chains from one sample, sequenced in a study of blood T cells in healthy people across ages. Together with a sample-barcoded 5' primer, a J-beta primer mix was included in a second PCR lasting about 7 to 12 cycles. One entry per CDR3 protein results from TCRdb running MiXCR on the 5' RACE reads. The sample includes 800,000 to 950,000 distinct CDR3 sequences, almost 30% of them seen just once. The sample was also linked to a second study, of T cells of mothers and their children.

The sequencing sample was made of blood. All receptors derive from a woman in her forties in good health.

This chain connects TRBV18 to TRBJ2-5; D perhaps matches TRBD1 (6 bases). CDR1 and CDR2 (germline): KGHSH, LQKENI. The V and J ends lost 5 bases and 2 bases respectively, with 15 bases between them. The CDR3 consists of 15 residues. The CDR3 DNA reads TGTGCCAGCTCATCACTCTCAGGGGATCAAGAGACCCAGTACTTC. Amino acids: CASSSLSGDQETQYF.

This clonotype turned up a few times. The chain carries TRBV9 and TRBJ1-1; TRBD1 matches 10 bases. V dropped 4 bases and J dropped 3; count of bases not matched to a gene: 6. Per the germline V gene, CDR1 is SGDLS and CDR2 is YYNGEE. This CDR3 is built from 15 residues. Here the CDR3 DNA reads TGTGCCAGCAGCAAACGGACAGGGGGGGACACTGAAGCTTTCTTT. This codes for CASSKRTGGDTEAFF.

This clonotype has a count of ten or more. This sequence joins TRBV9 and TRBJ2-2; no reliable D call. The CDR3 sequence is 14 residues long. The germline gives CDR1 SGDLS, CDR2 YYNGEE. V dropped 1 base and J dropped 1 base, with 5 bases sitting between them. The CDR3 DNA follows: TGTGCCAGCAGCGTACTCCAGAACACCGGGGAGCTGTTTTTT. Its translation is CASSVLQNTGELFF.

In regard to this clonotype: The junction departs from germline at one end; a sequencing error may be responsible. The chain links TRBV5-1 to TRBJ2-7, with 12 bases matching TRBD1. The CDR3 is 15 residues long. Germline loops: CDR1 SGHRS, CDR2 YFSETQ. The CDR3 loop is CVSSGGTGGIDEQYF. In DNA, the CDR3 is TGCGTCAGCAGCGGGGGGACAGGGGGCATCGACGAGCAGTACTTC.

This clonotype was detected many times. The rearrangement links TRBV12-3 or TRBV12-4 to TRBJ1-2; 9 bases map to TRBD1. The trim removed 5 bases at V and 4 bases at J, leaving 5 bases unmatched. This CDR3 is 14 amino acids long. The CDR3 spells CASSTTGGSYGYTF. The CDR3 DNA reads TGTGCCAGCAGTACGACAGGGGGGAGCTATGGCTACACCTTC.

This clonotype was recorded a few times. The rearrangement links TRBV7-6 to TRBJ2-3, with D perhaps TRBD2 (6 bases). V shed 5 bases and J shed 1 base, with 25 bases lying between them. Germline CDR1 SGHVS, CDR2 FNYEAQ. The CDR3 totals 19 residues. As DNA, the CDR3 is TGTGCCAGCAGCACCTCAATTGCGGGGACCGTCGTAGGCACAGATACGCAGTATTTT. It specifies CASSTSIAGTVVGTDTQYF. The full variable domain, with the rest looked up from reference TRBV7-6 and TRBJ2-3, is GAGVSQSPRYKVTKRGQDVALRCDPISGHVSLYWYRQALGQGPEFLTYFNYEAQQDKSGLPNDRFSAERPEGSISTLTIQRTEQRDSAMYRCASSTSIAGTVVGTDTQYFGPGTRLTVL.

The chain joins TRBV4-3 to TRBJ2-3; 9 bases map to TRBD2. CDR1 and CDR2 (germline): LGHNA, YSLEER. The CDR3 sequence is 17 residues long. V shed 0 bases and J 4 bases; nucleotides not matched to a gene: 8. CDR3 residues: CASSQDRASGAPDTQYF. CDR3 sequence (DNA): TGCGCCAGCAGCCAAGATCGGGCTAGCGGGGCCCCAGATACGCAGTATTTT.

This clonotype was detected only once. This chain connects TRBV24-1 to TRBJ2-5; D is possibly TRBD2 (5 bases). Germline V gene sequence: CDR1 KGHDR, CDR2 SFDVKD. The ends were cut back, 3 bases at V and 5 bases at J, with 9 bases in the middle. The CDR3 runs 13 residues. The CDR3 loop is CATSDGLLETQYF. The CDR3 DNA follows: TGTGCCACCAGTGATGGACTGCTGGAGACCCAGTACTTC.

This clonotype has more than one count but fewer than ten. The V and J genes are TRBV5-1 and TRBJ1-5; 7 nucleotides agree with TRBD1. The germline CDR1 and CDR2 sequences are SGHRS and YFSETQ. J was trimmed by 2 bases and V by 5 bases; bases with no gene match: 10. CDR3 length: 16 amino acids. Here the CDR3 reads CASSNDRERGNQPQHF. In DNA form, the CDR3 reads TGCGCCAGCAGTAACGACAGGGAGAGGGGCAATCAGCCCCAGCATTTT.

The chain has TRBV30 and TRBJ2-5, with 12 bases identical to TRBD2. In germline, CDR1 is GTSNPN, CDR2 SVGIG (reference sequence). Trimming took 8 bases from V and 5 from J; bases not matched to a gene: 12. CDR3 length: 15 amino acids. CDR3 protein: CAAGTSGSGWETQYF. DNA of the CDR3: TGTGCCGCCGGGACTAGCGGGTCCGGGTGGGAGACCCAGTACTTC.

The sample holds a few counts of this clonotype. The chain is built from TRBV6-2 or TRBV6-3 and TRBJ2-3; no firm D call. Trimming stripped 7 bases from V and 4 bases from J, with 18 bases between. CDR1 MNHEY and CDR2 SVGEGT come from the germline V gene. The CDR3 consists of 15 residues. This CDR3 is CASKELRLTSDTQYF. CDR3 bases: TGTGCCAGCAAGGAGCTTCGCCTGACCTCAGATACGCAGTATTTT.

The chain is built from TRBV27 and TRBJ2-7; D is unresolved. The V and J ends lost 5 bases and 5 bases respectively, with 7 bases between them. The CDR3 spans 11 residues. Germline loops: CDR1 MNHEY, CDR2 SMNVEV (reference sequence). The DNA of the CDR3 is TGTGCCAGCAGTCATAACCACGAGCAGTACTTC. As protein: CASSHNHEQYF.

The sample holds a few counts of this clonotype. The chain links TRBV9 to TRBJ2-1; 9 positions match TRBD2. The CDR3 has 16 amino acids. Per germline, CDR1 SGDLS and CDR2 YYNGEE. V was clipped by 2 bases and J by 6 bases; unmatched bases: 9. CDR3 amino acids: CASSVGLAGLGNEQFF. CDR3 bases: TGTGCCAGCAGCGTCGGGCTAGCGGGGCTGGGCAATGAGCAGTTCTTC.

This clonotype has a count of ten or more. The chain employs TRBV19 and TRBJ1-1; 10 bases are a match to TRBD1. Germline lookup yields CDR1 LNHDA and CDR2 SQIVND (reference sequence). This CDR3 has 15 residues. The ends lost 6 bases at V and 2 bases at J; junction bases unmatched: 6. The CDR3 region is CASRRQGASNTEAFF. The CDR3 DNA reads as TGTGCCAGTAGGAGACAGGGGGCCAGTAACACTGAAGCTTTCTTT. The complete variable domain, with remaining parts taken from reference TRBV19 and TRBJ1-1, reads DGGITQSPKYLFRKEGQNVTLSCEQNLNHDAMYWYRQDPGQGLRLIYYSQIVNDFQKGDIAEGYSVSREKKESFPLTVTSAQKNPTAFYLCASRRQGASNTEAFFGQGTRLTVV.

In DNA, the CDR3 is TGTGCCAGCAGCGCACGACAGATGGCCTACGAGCAGTACTTC. It specifies CASSARQMAYEQYF. This chain uses TRBV21-1 with TRBJ2-7; the table's D call, TRBD1, has no DNA check behind it. TRBV21-1 is assigned pseudogene status. The CDR3 runs 14 residues.

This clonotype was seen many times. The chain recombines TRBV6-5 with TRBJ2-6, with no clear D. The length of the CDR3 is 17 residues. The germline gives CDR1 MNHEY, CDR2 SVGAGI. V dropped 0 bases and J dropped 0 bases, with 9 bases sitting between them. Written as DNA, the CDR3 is TGTGCCAGCAGTTACTCGATTCCGATCTCTGGGGCCAACGTCCTGACTTTC. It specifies CASSYSIPISGANVLTF.

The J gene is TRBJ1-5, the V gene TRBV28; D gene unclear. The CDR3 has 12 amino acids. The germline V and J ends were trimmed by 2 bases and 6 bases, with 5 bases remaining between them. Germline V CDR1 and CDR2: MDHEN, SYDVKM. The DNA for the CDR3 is TGTGCCAGCAGTTTAAGAGCTCAGCCCCAGCATTTT. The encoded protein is CASSLRAQPQHF.

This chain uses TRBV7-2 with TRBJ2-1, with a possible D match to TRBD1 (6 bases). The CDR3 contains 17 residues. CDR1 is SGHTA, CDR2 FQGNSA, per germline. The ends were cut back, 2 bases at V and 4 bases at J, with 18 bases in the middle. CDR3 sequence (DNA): TGTGCCAGCAGCTTACGGACAGAGACAACTGTATACAATGAGCAGTTCTTC. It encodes CASSLRTETTVYNEQFF.

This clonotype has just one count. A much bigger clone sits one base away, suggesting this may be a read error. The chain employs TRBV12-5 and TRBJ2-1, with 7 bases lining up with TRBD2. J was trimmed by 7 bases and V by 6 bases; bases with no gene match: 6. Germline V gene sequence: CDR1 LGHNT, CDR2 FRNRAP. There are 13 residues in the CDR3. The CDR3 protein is CASGGTTRNEQFF. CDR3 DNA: TGTGCTAGTGGGGGGACTACTCGTAATGAGCAGTTCTTC.

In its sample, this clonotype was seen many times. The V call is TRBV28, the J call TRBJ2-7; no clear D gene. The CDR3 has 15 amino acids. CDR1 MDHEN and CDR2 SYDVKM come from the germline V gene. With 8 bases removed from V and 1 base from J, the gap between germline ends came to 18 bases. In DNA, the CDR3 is TGTGCCAGCGGAAACTTCTTCGTCAGGTCCTACGAGCAGTACTTC. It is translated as CASGNFFVRSYEQYF.

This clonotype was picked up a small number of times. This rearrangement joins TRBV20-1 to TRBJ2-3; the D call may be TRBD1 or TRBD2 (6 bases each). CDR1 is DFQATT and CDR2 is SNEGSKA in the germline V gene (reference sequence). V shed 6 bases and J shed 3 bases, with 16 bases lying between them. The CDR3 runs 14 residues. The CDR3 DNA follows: TGCAGTGCCACCCGGGGGCCCGAGACAGATACGCAGTATTTT. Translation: CSATRGPETDTQYF.

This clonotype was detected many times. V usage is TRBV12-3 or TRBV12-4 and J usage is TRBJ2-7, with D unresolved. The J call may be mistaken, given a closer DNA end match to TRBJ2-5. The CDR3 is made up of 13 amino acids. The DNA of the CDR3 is TGTGCCAGCAGTTTCGATGGTTCGGAGACCCAGTACTTC. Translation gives CASSFDGSETQYF.

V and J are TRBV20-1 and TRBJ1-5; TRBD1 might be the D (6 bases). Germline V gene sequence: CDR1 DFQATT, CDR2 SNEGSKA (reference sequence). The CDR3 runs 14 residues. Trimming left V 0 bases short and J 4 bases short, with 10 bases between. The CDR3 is CSAREGGGNQPQHF. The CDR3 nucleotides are TGCAGTGCTAGAGAGGGAGGGGGTAATCAGCCCCAGCATTTT.

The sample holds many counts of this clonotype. The CDR3 DNA follows: TGTGCCAGCAGTTTGCGGACAGGGGGCAGGGAGACCCAGTACTTC. This sequence encodes CASSLRTGGRETQYF. The V and J genes are TRBV28 and TRBJ2-5, with TRBD1 matching 11 bases. Germline assignment: CDR1 MDHEN and CDR2 SYDVKM. V trimming: 3 bases; J trimming: 5 bases; junction bases outside the gene matches: 5. The CDR3 length is 15 residues.

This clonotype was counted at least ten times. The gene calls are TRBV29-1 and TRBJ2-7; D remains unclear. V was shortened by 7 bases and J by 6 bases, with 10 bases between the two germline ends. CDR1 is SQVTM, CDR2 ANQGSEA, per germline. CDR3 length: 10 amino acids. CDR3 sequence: CSATGSEQYF. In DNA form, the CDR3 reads TGCAGCGCGACGGGCTCCGAGCAGTACTTC.

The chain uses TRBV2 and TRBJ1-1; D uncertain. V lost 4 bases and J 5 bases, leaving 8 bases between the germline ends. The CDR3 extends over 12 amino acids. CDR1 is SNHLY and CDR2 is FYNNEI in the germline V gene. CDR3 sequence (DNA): TGTGCCAGCAGTGGTTCTGGAACTGAAGCTTTCTTT. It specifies CASSGSGTEAFF.

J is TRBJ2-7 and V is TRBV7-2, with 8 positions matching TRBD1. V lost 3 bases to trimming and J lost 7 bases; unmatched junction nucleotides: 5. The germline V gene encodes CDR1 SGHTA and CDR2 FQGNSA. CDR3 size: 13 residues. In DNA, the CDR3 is TGTGCCAGCAGCTTTGGGACAGGAGTTGAGCAGTACTTC. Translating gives CASSFGTGVEQYF.

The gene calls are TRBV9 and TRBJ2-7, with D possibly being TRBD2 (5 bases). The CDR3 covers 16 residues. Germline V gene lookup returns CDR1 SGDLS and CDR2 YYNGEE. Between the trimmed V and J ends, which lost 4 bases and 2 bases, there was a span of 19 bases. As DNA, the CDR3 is TGTGCCAGCAGCCCACGGTTCGAGGGCCAAACCTACGAGCAGTACTTC. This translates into CASSPRFEGQTYEQYF.